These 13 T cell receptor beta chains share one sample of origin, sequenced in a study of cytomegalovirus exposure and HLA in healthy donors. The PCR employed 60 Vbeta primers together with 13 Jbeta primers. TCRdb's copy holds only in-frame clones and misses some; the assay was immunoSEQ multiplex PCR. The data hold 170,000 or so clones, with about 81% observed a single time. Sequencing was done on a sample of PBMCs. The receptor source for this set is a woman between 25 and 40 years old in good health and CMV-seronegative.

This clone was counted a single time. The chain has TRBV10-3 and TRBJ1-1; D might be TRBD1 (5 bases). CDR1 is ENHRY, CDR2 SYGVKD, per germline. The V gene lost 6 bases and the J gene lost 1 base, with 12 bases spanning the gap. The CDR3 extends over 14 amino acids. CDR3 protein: CAIRTRQQNTEAFF. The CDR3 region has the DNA TGTGCCATCAGGACGAGACAGCAGAACACTGAAGCTTTCTTT.

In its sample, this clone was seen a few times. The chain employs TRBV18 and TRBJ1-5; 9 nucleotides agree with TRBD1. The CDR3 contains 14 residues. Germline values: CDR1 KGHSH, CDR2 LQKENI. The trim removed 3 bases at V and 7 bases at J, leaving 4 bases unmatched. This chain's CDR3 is CASSPGQGEQPQHF. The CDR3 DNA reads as TGTGCCAGCTCACCGGGACAGGGCGAACAGCCCCAGCATTTT.

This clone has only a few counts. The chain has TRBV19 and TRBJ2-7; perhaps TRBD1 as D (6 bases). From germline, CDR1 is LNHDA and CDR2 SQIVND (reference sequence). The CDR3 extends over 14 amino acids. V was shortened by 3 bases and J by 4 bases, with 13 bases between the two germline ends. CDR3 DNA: TGTGCCAGTAGTATCGGGACAACTCCTTACGAGCAGTACTTC. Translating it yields CASSIGTTPYEQYF. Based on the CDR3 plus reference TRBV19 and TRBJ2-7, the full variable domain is DGGITQSPKYLFRKEGQNVTLSCEQNLNHDAMYWYRQDPGQGLRLIYYSQIVNDFQKGDIAEGYSVSREKKESFPLTVTSAQKNPTAFYLCASSIGTTPYEQYFGPGTRLTVT.

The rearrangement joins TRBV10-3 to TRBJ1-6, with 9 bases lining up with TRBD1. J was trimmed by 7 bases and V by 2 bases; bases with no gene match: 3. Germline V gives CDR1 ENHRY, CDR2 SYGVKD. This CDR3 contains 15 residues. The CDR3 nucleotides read TGTGCCATCAGTGAGACCGGGACAGGGAATTCACCCCTCCACTTT. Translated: CAISETGTGNSPLHF.

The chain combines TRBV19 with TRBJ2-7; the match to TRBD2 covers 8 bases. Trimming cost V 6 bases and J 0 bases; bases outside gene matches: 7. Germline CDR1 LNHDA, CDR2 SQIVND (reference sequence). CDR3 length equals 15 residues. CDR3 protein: CASRMHGGGSYEQYF. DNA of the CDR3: TGTGCCAGTAGGATGCACGGGGGGGGCTCCTACGAGCAGTACTTC.

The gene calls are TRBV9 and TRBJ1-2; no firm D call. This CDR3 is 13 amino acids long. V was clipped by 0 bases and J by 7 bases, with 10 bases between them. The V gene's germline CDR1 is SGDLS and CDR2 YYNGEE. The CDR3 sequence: CASSVAGEGGYTF. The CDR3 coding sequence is TGTGCCAGCAGCGTAGCTGGCGAGGGTGGCTACACCTTC.

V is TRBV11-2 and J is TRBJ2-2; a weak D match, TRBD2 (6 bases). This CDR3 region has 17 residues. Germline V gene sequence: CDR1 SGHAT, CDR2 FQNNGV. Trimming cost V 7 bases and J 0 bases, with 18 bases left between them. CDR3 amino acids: CASMPWEDLTNTGELFF. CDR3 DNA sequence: TGTGCCAGCATGCCCTGGGAGGATCTTACGAACACCGGGGAGCTGTTTTTT.

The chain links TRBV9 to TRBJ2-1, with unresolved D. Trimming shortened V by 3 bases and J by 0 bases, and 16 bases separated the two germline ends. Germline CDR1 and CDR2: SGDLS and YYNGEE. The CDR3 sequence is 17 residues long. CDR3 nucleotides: TGTGCCAGCAGCGAGGCCCGCGCGGCAGACTCCTACAATGAGCAGTTCTTC. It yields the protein CASSEARAADSYNEQFF.

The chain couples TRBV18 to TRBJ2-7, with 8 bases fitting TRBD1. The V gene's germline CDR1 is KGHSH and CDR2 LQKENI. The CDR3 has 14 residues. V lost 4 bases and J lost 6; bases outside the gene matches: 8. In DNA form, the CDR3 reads TGTGCCAGCTCACAACAGGGGGGTGGAGGCGAGCAGTACTTC. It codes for CASSQQGGGGEQYF.

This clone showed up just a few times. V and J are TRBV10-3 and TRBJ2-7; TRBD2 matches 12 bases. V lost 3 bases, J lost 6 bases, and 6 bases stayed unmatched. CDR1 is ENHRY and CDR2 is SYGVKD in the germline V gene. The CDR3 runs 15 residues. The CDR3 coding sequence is TGTGCCATCAGTGACACAGGACTAGCGGGGATCGAGCAGTACTTC. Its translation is CAISDTGLAGIEQYF.

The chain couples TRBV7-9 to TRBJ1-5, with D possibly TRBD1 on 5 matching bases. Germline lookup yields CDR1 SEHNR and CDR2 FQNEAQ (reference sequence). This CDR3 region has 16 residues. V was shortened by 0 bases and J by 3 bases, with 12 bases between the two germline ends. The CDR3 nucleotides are TGTGCCAGCAGCTTAGCAGGTACACAGGTCAATCAGCCCCAGCATTTT. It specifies CASSLAGTQVNQPQHF.

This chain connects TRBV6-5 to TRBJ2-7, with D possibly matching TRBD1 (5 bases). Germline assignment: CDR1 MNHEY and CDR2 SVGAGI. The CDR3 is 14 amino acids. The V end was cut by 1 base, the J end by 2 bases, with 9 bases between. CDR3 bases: TGTGCCAGCAGTTACTTCCAGGGCACCTACGAGCAGTACTTC. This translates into CASSYFQGTYEQYF.

CDR3: CASRSTSNADTQYF. The CDR3 bases are TGTGCCAGCAGATCTACTAGTAATGCAGATACGCAGTATTTT. The chain employs TRBV6-5 and TRBJ2-3, with D maybe TRBD2 (5 bases). This CDR3 contains 14 residues. The V end was cut by 6 bases, the J end by 4 bases, with 14 bases between. Germline CDR1 MNHEY, CDR2 SVGAGI.